This entry lists 16 T cell receptor beta chains sequenced from one sample in a study of persistence of HIV-infected CD4 T cells. These receptors' targets are unknown. Overlapping HIV-1 Gag 15-mer peptides at about 1 ug per peptide per mL were used. Sorting of responding CD4+ T cells relied on upregulated CD40 ligand together with CD69. The immunoSEQ assay was version 4, run in survey mode. Profiled with immunoSEQ multiplex PCR; TCRdb holds only in-frame clones, not every one. Of tens of thousands of clones listed, roughly 70% are singletons. This sample comprised CD4+ T cells sorted from PBMCs after approximately 20-hour stimulation, obtained from a patient who received antiretroviral therapy. The receptors originated from an adult man with HIV who was CMV-seropositive.

This clone was found once. The rearrangement uses TRBV10-3 and TRBJ1-3, with a possible D match to TRBD1 (5 bases). The CDR3 length is 12 residues. The V end lost 9 bases, the J end lost 0 bases, and 6 bases lay between the germline ends. Germline lookup yields CDR1 ENHRY and CDR2 SYGVKD. The DNA for the CDR3 is TGTGCCATAGGGACCTCTGGAAACACCATATATTTT. It is translated as CAIGTSGNTIYF.

The chain uses TRBV28 and TRBJ1-2, with a weak D call TRBD1 (6 bases). Between the trimmed V and J ends, which lost 4 bases and 4 bases, there was a span of 13 bases. Germline assignment: CDR1 MDHEN and CDR2 SYDVKM. The CDR3 runs to 14 residues. Here the CDR3 DNA reads TGTGCCAGCAGTTGGGGGGACAAGGGCTATGGCTACACCTTC. This sequence encodes CASSWGDKGYGYTF.

The rearrangement joins TRBV7-9 to TRBJ2-5; no definite D call. V gave up 5 bases and J gave up 9 bases, with 10 bases separating them. Germline V gene lookup returns CDR1 SEHNR and CDR2 FQNEAQ (reference sequence). The CDR3 length is 11 residues. CDR3 in DNA: TGTGCCAGCAGCCCTTCTCTGGCCCAGTACTTC. This sequence encodes CASSPSLAQYF.

The chain recombines TRBV28 with TRBJ1-2; TRBD1 aligns across 8 bases. The length of the CDR3 is 13 residues. Germline V CDR1 and CDR2: MDHEN, SYDVKM. The V segment lost 6 bases and the J segment 8 bases; nucleotides outside the gene matches: 8. The CDR3 loop is CASRPGQEKGYTF. CDR3 bases: TGTGCCAGCAGACCGGGACAGGAGAAAGGCTACACCTTC.

The chain links TRBV12-5 to TRBJ2-5; D ambiguous. This CDR3 comprises 12 residues. Trimming pared 3 bases from V and 7 bases from J, leaving 9 bases between. The germline CDR1 and CDR2 sequences are LGHNT and FRNRAP. CDR3 sequence (DNA): TGTGCTAGTGGTTTTGGGTCAGGGACCCAGTACTTC. Protein sequence: CASGFGSGTQYF.

Judged by abundance, this clone is medium-sized. This chain uses TRBV27 with TRBJ1-1; D not certain. The V end was cut by 6 bases, the J end by 2 bases, with 13 bases between. Looked up from germline, CDR1 is MNHEY and CDR2 is SMNVEV (reference sequence). The CDR3 sequence is 14 residues long. The CDR3 spells CASSPGQVNTEAFF. The DNA for the CDR3 is TGTGCCAGCAGCCCCGGGCAGGTCAACACTGAAGCTTTCTTT.

V and J are TRBV7-3 and TRBJ2-2, with D perhaps assigned TRBD1 or TRBD2 (5 bases each). Looked up from germline, CDR1 is SGHTA and CDR2 is FQGTGA. This CDR3 spans 14 amino acids. V was clipped by 1 base and J by 7 bases, with 10 bases between them. The chain's CDR3 is CASSLSQGVGELFF. The CDR3 DNA follows: TGTGCCAGCAGCTTAAGCCAGGGAGTCGGGGAGCTGTTTTTT.

This sequence joins TRBV5-1 and TRBJ1-1; the D gene is possibly TRBD1 (5 bases). From germline, CDR1 is SGHRS and CDR2 YFSETQ. V dropped 4 bases and J dropped 7 bases, with 17 bases sitting between them. The CDR3 is 14 amino acids. This CDR3 reads CASSGTGPFVEAFF. CDR3 in DNA: TGCGCCAGCAGCGGAACAGGCCCCTTCGTTGAAGCTTTCTTT.

The chain couples TRBV7-7 to TRBJ2-6; D is ambiguous. The CDR3 loop spans 15 amino acids. Trimming took 1 base from V and 0 from J, leaving 4 bases between them. Germline V lookup: CDR1 SSHAT, CDR2 FNYEAQ (reference sequence). CDR3 sequence (DNA): TGTGCCAGCAGCTTAGGGGTCTCTGGGGCCAACGTCCTGACTTTC. This sequence encodes CASSLGVSGANVLTF.

The chain uses TRBV30 and TRBJ1-5; 7 bases fit TRBD1. J was trimmed by 6 bases and V by 0 bases; bases with no gene match: 2. CDR1 is GTSNPN and CDR2 is SVGIG in the germline V gene (reference sequence). The CDR3 consists of 13 residues. The CDR3 region has the DNA TGTGCCTGGAGTGTACAGGGGAGTCAGCCCCAGCATTTT. Its translation is CAWSVQGSQPQHF. The full variable domain, with the rest looked up from reference TRBV30 and TRBJ1-5, is SQTIHQWPATLVQPVGSPLSLECTVEGTSNPNLYWYRQAAGRGLQLLFYSVGIGQISSEVPQNLSASRPQDRQFILSSKKLLLSDSGFYLCAWSVQGSQPQHFGDGTRLSIL.

The chain joins TRBV28 to TRBJ1-4, with 11 bases that match TRBD1. In germline, CDR1 is MDHEN, CDR2 SYDVKM. J gave up 7 bases and V 6 bases, and 7 bases lay outside the gene matches. This CDR3 is built from 15 residues. The CDR3 region has the DNA TGTGCCAGCAGGCTGACCGGGACAGGGGGTGAAAAACTGTTTTTT. Protein product: CASRLTGTGGEKLFF.

V usage is TRBV9 and J usage is TRBJ2-6; D not certain. The CDR3 is 14 residues long. The germline CDR1 and CDR2 sequences are SGDLS and YYNGEE. With 1 base removed from V and 4 bases from J, the gap between germline ends came to 6 bases. As DNA, the CDR3 is TGTGCCAGCAGCGTAAGCTCCGGGGCCAACGTCCTGACTTTC. It codes for CASSVSSGANVLTF.

This clone was counted once. The chain joins TRBV3-1 (or the pseudogene TRBV3-2) to TRBJ2-3; TRBD2 aligns across 9 bases. The CDR3 has 17 amino acids. The germline gives CDR1 LGHDT, CDR2 YNNKEL (reference sequence). V lost 0 bases to trimming and J lost 5 bases; unmatched junction nucleotides: 9. For the CDR3, the DNA is TGTGCCAGCAGCCAAGACGCCCCGCGGGGGGGCCGAGATACGCAGTATTTT. It specifies CASSQDAPRGGRDTQYF.

V is TRBV7-3 and J is TRBJ2-2; D may be TRBD1 (6 bases). CDR3 length equals 17 residues. With 0 bases removed from V and 1 base from J, the gap between germline ends came to 12 bases. Germline V gene data show CDR1 as SGHTA and CDR2 as FQGTGA. CDR3 coding DNA: TGTGCCAGCAGCTTAACGTCTCAGGGGAGGAACACCGGGGAGCTGTTTTTT. Protein: CASSLTSQGRNTGELFF. Filled out from reference TRBV7-3 and TRBJ2-2, the complete variable domain reads GAGVSQTPSNKVTEKGKYVELRCDPISGHTALYWYRQSLGQGPEFLIYFQGTGAADDSGLPNDRFFAVRPEGSVSTLKIQRTERGDSAVYLCASSLTSQGRNTGELFFGEGSRLTVL.

CDR3 sequence (DNA): TGTGCCAGCAGTTCAGGGGGCGGATACACTGAAGCTTTCTTT. It yields the protein CASSSGGGYTEAFF. The chain is built from TRBV6-5 and TRBJ1-1, with 8 bases identical to TRBD1. CDR3 length: 14 amino acids. Germline trimming cut 4 bases from V and 3 bases from J; bases unmatched to any gene: 4. CDR1 MNHEY and CDR2 SVGAGI come from the germline V gene.

The chain uses TRBV19 and TRBJ2-3; tentatively, D is TRBD2 (6 bases). Germline values: CDR1 LNHDA, CDR2 SQIVND (reference sequence). Trimming left V 5 bases short and J 2 bases short, with 14 bases between. This CDR3 is 15 amino acids long. The DNA for the CDR3 is TGTGCCAGTAGTCCCCCGGGGGACGACACAGATACGCAGTATTTT. Translated, it gives CASSPPGDDTDTQYF.